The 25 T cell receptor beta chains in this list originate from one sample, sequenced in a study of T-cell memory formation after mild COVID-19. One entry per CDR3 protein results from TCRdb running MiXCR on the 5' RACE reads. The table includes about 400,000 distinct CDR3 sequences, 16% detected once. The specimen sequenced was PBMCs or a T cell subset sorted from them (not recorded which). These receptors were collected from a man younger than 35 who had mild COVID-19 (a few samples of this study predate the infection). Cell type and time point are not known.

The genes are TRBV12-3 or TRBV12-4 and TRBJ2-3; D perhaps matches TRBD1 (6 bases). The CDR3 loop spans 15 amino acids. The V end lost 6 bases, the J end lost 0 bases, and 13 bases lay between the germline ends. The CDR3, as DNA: TGTGCCAGCAGGCAGACAGGTTCTAGCACAGATACGCAGTATTTT. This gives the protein CASRQTGSSTDTQYF.

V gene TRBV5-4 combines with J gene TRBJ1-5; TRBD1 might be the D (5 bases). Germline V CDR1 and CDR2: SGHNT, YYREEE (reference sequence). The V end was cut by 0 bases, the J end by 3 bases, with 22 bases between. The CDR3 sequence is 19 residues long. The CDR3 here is CASSLVEAGTEIPNQPQHF. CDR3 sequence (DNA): TGTGCCAGCAGCTTGGTTGAGGCCGGGACTGAGATTCCCAATCAGCCCCAGCATTTT.

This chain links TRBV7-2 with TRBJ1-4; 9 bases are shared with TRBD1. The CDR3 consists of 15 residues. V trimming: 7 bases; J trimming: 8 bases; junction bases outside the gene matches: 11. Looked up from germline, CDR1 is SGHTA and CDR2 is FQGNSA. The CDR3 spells CASNTQGAQGEKLFF. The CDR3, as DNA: TGTGCCAGCAACACACAGGGGGCTCAGGGGGAAAAACTGTTTTTT.

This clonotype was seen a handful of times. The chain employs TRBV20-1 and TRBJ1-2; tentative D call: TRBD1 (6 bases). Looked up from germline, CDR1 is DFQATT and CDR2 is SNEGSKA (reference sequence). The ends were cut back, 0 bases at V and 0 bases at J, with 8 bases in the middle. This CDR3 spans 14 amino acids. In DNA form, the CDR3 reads TGCAGTGCTAGAGAAGGGACATCTAACTATGGCTACACCTTC. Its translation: CSAREGTSNYGYTF.

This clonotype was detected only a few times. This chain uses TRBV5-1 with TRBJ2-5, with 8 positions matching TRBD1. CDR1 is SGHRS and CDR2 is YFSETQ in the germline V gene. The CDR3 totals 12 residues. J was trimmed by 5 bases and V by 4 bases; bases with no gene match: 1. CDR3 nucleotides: TGCGCCAGCAGCCAGGGGGCGGAGACCCAGTACTTC. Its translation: CASSQGAETQYF.

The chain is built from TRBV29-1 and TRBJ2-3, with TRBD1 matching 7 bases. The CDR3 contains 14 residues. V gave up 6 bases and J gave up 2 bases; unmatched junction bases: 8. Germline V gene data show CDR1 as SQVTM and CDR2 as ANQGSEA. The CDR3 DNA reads TGCAGCGTCAGAAGACAGGGAGTCACAGATACGCAGTATTTT. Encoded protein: CSVRRQGVTDTQYF.

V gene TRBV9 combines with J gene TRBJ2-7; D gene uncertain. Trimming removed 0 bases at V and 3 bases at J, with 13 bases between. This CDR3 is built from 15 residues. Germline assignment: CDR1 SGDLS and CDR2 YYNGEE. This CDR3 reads CASSVGLEPFYEQYF. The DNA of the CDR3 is TGTGCCAGCAGCGTAGGTTTGGAACCCTTCTACGAGCAGTACTTC.

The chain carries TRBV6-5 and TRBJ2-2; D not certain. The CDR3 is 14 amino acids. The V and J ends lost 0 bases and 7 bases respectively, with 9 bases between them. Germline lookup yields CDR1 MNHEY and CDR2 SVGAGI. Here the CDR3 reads CASSYSGVVGELFF. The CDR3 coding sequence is TGTGCCAGCAGTTACTCTGGGGTGGTCGGGGAGCTGTTTTTT.

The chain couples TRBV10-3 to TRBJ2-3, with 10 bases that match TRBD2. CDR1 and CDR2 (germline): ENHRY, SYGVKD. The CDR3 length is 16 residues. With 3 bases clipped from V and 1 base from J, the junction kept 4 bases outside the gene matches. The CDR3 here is CAISEPTSGGTDTQYF. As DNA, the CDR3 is TGTGCCATCAGTGAACCCACTAGCGGGGGCACAGATACGCAGTATTTT.

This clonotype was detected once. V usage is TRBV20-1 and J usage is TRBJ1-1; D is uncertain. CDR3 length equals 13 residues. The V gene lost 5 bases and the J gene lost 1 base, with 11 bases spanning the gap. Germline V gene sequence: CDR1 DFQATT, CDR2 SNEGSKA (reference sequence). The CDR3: CSAGFGQNTEAFF. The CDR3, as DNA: TGCAGTGCTGGTTTTGGCCAGAACACTGAAGCTTTCTTT.

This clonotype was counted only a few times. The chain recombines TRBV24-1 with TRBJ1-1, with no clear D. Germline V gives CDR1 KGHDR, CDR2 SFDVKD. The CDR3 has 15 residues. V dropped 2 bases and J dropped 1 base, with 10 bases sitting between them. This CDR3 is CATSDSGRTNTEAFF. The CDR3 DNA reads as TGTGCCACCAGTGATTCCGGACGTACGAACACTGAAGCTTTCTTT.

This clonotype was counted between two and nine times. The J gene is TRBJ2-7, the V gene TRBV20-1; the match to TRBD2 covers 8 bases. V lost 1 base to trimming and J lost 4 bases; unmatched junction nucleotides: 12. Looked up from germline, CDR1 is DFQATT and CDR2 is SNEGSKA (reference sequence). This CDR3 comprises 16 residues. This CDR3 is CSARGDWGLVEYEQYV. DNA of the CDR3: TGCAGTGCTAGAGGCGATTGGGGACTAGTTGAGTACGAGCAGTACGTC.

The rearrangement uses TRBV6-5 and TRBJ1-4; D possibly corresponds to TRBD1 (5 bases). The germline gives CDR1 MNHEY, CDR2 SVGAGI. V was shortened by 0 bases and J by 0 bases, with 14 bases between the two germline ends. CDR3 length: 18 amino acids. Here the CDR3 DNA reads TGTGCCAGCAGTTACTCGATGGACGGGGGGGCAACTAATGAAAAACTGTTTTTT. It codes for CASSYSMDGGATNEKLFF.

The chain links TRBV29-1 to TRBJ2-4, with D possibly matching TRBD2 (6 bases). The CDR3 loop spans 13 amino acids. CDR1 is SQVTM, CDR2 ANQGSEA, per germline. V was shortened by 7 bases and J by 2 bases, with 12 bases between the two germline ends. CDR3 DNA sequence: TGCAGCGCAACGGGGGATCCCAAAAACATTCAGTACTTC. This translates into CSATGDPKNIQYF. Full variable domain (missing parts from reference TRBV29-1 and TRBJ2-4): SAVISQKPSRDICQRGTSLTIQCQVDSQVTMMFWYRQQPGQSLTLIATANQGSEATYESGFVIDKFPISRPNLTFSTLTVSNMSPEDSSIYLCSATGDPKNIQYFGAGTRLSVL.

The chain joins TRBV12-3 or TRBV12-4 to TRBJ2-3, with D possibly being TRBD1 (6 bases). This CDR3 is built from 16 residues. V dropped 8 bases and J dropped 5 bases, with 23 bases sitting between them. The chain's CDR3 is CASGTTHRDKGDTQYF. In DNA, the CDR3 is TGTGCCAGCGGGACGACGCACAGGGATAAAGGAGATACGCAGTATTTT.

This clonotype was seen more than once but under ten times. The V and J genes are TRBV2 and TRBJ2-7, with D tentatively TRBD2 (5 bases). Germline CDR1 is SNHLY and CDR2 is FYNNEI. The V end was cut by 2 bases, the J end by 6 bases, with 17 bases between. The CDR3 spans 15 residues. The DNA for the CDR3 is TGTGCCAGCAGTGAACGGGGTGGTAGTCGACGCGAGCAGTACTTC. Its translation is CASSERGGSRREQYF.

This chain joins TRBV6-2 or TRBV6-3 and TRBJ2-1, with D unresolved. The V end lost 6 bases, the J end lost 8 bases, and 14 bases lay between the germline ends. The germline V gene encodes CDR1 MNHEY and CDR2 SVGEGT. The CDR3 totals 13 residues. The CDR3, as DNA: TGTGCCAGCAGCCCCGTCGTGGGCGATGAGCAGTTCTTC. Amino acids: CASSPVVGDEQFF.

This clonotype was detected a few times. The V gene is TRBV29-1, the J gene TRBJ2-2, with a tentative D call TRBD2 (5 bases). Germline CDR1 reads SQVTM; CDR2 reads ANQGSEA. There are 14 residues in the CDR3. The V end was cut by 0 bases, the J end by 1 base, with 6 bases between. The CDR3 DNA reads TGCAGCGTTGAAGATGGAGGGAACACCGGGGAGCTGTTTTTT. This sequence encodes CSVEDGGNTGELFF.

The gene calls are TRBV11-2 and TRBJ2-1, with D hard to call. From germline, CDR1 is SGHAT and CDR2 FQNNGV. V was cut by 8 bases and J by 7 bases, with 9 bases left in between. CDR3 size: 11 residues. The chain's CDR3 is CASGGNNEQFF. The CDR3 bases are TGTGCCAGCGGCGGAAATAATGAGCAGTTCTTC. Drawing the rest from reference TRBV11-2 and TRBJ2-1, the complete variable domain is EAGVAQSPRYKIIEKRQSVAFWCNPISGHATLYWYQQILGQGPKLLIQFQNNGVVDDSQLPKDRFSAERLKGVDSTLKIQPAKLEDSAVYLCASGGNNEQFFGPGTRLTVL.

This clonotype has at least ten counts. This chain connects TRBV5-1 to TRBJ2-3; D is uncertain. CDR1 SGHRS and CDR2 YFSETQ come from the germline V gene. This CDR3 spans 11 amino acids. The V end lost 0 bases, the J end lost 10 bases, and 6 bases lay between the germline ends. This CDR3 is CASSLEGAQYF. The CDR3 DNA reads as TGCGCCAGCAGCTTGGAAGGAGCGCAGTATTTT.

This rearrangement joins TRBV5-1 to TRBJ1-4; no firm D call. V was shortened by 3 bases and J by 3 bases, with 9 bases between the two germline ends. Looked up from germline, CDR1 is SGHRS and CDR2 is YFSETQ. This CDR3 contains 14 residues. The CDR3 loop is CASSSRGANEKLFF. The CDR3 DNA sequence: TGCGCCAGCAGCTCTCGTGGGGCTAATGAAAAACTGTTTTTT.

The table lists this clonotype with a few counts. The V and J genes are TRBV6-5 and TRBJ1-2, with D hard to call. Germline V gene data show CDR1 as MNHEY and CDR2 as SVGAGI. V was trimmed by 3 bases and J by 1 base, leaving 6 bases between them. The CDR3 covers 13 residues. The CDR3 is CASSYNSNYGYTF. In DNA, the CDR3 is TGTGCCAGCAGTTATAACAGTAACTATGGCTACACCTTC.

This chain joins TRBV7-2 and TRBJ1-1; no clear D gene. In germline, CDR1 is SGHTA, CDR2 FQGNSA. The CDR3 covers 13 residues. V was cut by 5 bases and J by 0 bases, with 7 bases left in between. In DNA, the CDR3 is TGTGCCAGCAGCCCAAACTTGAACACTGAAGCTTTCTTT. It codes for CASSPNLNTEAFF.

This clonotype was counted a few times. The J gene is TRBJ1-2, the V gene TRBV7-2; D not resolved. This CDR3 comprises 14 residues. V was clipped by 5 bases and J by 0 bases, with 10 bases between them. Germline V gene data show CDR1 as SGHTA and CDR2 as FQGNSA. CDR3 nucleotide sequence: TGTGCCAGCAGCGTACCCCGACCTAACTATGGCTACACCTTC. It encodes CASSVPRPNYGYTF.

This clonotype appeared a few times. The CDR3: CSASRGGRNEKLFF. CDR3 coding DNA: TGCAGTGCTAGTCGGGGGGGGCGGAATGAAAAACTGTTTTTT. This chain links TRBV20-1 with TRBJ1-4; weak D call: TRBD1 (6 bases). This CDR3 region has 14 residues. Trimming stripped 3 bases from V and 5 bases from J, with 13 bases between. The V gene's germline CDR1 is DFQATT and CDR2 SNEGSKA (reference sequence).